The present T cell receptor beta chain was sequenced within a study of control samples from healthy donors and cancer patients. CDR1 and CDR2 from the germline V gene are SGHTA and FQGNSA. V was pared by 4 bases and J by 7 bases, with 22 bases between. The CDR3 sequence is 16 residues long. Repertoires were generated with immunoSEQ multiplex PCR, while TCRdb's copy carries only in-frame clones and drops some. The profile shows approximately 160,000 clones, 94% of them singletons. J is TRBJ2-5 and V is TRBV7-2; TRBD1 might be the D (6 bases). Sequencing used blood. The source is a woman between 18 and 29 years old in good health. The DNA for the CDR3 is TGTGCCAGCAGCTCCCGGGACACCTCATTAGCAGCGACCCAGTACTTC. It specifies CASSSRDTSLAATQYF.